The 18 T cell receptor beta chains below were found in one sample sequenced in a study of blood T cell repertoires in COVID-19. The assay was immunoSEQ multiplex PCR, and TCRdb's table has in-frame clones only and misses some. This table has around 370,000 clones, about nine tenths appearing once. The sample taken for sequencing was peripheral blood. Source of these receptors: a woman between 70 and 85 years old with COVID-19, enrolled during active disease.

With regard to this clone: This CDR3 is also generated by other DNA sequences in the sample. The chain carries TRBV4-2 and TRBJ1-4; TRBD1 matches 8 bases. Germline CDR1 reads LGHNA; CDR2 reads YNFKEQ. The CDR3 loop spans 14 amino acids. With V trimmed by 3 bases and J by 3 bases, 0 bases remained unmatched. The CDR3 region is CASSQTGANEKLFF. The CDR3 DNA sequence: TGTGCCAGCAGCCAGACAGGGGCTAATGAAAAACTGTTTTTT.

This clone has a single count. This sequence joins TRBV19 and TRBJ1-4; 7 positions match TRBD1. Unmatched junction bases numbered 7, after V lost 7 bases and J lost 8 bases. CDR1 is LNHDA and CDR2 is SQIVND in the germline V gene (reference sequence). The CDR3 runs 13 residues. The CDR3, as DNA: TGTGCCAGTACCCCCCGACAGGGAGAAAAACTGTTTTTT. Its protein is CASTPRQGEKLFF.

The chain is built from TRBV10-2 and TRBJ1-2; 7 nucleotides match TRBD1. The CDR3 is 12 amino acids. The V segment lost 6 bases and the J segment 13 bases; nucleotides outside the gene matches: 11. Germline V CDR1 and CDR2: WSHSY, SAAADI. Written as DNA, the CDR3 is TGCGCCAGCAGCGCGGGACAGCGCGACTGCACCTTC. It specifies CASSAGQRDCTF.

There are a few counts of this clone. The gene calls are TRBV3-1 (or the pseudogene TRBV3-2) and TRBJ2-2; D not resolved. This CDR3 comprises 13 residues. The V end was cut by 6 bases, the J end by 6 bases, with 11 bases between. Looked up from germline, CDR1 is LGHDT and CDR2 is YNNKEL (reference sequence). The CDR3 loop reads CASRPSRAGELFF. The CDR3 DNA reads TGTGCCAGCAGACCCTCACGGGCCGGGGAGCTGTTTTTT.

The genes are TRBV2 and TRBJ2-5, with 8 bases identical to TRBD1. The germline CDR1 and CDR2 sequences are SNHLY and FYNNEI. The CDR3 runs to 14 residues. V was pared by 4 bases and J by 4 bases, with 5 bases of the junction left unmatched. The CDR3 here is CASSASGQGETQYF. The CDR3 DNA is TGTGCCAGCAGTGCCTCTGGACAGGGAGAGACCCAGTACTTC. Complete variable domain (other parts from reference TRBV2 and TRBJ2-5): EPEVTQTPSHQVTQMGQEVILRCVPISNHLYFYWYRQILGQKVEFLVSFYNNEISEKSEIFDDQFSVERPDGSNFTLKIRSTKLEDSAMYFCASSASGQGETQYFGPGTRLLVL.

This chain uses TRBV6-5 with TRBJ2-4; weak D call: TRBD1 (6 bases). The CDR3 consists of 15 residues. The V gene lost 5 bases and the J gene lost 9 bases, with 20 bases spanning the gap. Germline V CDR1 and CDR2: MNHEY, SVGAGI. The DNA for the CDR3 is TGTGCCAGCAGTCCAGAGGGGGATTTTTATAGCATTCAGTACTTC. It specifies CASSPEGDFYSIQYF.

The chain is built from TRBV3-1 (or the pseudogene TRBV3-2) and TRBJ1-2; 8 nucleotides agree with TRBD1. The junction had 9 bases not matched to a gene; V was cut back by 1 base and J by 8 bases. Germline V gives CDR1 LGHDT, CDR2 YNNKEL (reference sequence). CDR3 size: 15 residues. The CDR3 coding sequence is TGTGCCAGCAGCCAAGTATATCAGACAGGGGAGGGCTACACCTTC. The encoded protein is CASSQVYQTGEGYTF.

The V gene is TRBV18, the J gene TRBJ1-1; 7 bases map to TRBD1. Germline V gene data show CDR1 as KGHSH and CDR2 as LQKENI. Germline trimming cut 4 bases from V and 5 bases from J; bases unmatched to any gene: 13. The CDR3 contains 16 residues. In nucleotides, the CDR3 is TGTGCCAGCTCACGAAACCCCCTGACAGGGAAAACTGAAGCTTTCTTT. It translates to CASSRNPLTGKTEAFF.

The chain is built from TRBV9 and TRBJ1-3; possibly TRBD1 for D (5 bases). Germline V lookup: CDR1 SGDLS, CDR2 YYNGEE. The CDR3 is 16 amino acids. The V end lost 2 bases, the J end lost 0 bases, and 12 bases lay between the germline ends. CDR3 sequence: CASSVGHPSSGNTIYF. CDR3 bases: TGTGCCAGCAGCGTTGGACACCCGTCCTCTGGAAACACCATATATTTT.

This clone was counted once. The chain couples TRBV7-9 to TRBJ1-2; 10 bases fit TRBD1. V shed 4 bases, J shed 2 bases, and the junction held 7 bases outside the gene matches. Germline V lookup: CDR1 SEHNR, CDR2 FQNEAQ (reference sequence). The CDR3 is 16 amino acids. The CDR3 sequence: CASSSLRGQGNYGYTF. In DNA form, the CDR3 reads TGTGCCAGCAGCTCCCTGAGGGGACAGGGGAACTATGGCTACACCTTC.

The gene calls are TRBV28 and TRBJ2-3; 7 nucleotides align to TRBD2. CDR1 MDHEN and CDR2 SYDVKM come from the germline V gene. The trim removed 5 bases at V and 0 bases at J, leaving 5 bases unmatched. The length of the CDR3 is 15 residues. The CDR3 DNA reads TGTGCCAGCAGTATTCTAGCGGAGAGCACAGATACGCAGTATTTT. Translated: CASSILAESTDTQYF.

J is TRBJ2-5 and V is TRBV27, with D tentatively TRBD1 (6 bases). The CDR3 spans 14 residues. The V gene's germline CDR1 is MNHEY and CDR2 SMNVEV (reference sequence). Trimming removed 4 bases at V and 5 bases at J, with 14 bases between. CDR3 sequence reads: CASSSRGEGETQYF. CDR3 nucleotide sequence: TGTGCCAGCAGTTCCAGGGGAGAAGGGGAGACCCAGTACTTC.

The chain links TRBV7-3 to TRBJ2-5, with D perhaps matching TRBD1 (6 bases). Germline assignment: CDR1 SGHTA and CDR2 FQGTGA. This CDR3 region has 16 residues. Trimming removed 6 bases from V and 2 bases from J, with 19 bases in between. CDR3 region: CASRATGTWRQETQYF. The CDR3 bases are TGTGCCAGCAGGGCAACCGGGACATGGAGACAAGAGACCCAGTACTTC.

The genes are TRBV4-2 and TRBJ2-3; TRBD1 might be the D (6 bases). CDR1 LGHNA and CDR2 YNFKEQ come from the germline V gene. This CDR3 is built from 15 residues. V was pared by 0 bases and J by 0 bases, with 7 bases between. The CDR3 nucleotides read TGTGCCAGCAGCCAAGATGGGACAAGCACAGATACGCAGTATTTT. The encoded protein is CASSQDGTSTDTQYF.

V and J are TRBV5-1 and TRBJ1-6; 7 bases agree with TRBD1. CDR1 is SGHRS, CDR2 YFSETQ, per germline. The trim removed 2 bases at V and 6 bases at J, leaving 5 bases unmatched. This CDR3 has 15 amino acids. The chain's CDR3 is CASSLRTGVNSPLHF. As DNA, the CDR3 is TGCGCCAGCAGCTTACGTACAGGGGTTAATTCACCCCTCCACTTT.

The CDR3 protein is CARENRDRGGEEQYF. The DNA of the CDR3 is TGTGCCAGAGAAAACAGAGACAGGGGTGGAGAAGAGCAGTACTTC. The rearrangement joins TRBV12-1 to TRBJ2-7; the DNA was not used to check the table's D call, TRBD1. TRBV12-1 is deemed a pseudogene. The CDR3 covers 15 residues.

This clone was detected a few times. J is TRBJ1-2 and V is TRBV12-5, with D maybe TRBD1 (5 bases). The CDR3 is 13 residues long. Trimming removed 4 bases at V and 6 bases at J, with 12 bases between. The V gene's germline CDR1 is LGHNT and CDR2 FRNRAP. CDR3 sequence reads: CASGSWTDNGYTF. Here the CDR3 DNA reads TGTGCTAGTGGTTCGTGGACGGACAATGGCTACACCTTC.

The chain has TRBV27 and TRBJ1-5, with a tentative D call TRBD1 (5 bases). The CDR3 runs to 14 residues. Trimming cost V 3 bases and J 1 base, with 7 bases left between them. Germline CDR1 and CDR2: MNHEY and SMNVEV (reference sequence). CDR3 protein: CASSFGGSNQPQHF. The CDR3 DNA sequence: TGTGCCAGCAGTTTCGGGGGGAGCAATCAGCCCCAGCATTTT.